The 9 T cell receptor beta chains below come from one sample, sequenced in a study of cytomegalovirus exposure and HLA in healthy donors. 13 Jbeta primers and 60 Vbeta primers were used for the PCR. Libraries were prepared by immunoSEQ multiplex PCR; TCRdb keeps only in-frame clonotypes and omits some of them. Counted here are over 90,000 clones, 76% occurring once; the ten biggest clones make up around 17%. Sequenced input: PBMCs. The receptors were gathered from a woman aged 55-70 years in good health and CMV-seropositive.

The rearrangement links TRBV9 to TRBJ1-4, with no clear D. Germline V gene sequence: CDR1 SGDLS, CDR2 YYNGEE. Trimming stripped 0 bases from V and 7 bases from J, with 16 bases between. The CDR3 has 16 residues. In DNA form, the CDR3 reads TGTGCCAGCAGCGTAGGGGGAGGCGGAAGAGGTGAAAAACTGTTTTTT. Translation: CASSVGGGGRGEKLFF.

This clone occurred once. The J gene is TRBJ1-5, the V gene TRBV2, with 7 bases lining up with TRBD1. Per the germline V gene, CDR1 is SNHLY and CDR2 is FYNNEI. V trimming: 6 bases; J trimming: 5 bases; junction bases outside the gene matches: 7. The CDR3 covers 14 residues. The CDR3 region has the DNA TGTGCCAGCAGGAAAGACAGGGAGTATCAGCCCCAGCATTTT. It yields the protein CASRKDREYQPQHF.

The chain is built from TRBV27 and TRBJ2-3, with D possibly TRBD1 on 5 matching bases. The CDR3 extends over 14 amino acids. The V gene lost 2 bases and the J gene lost 4 bases, with 10 bases spanning the gap. CDR1 and CDR2 (germline): MNHEY, SMNVEV (reference sequence). Here the CDR3 reads CASSLTGFADTQYF. In nucleotides, the CDR3 is TGTGCCAGCAGTTTAACAGGTTTCGCAGATACGCAGTATTTT.

This sequence joins TRBV27 and TRBJ2-3; TRBD2 aligns across 8 bases. Germline CDR1 is MNHEY and CDR2 is SMNVEV (reference sequence). The CDR3 is 15 amino acids. After removal of 2 bases from V and 2 bases from J, the junction contained 3 bases not matched to a gene. The CDR3 nucleotides read TGTGCCAGCAGTTTAACTAGCGGAGACACAGATACGCAGTATTTT. Its translation is CASSLTSGDTDTQYF.

This chain links TRBV18 with TRBJ2-3, with 7 bases that match TRBD2. Germline V lookup: CDR1 KGHSH, CDR2 LQKENI. V lost 8 bases, J lost 4 bases, and 6 bases stayed unmatched. The CDR3 contains 13 residues. CDR3 nucleotide sequence: TGTGCCAGCCGTTTAGCGGGCGCAGATACGCAGTATTTT. Protein: CASRLAGADTQYF. Variable domain in full (rest from reference TRBV18 and TRBJ2-3): NAGVMQNPRHLVRRRGQEARLRCSPMKGHSHVYWYRQLPEEGLKFMVYLQKENIIDESGMPKERFSAEFPKEGPSILRIQQVVRGDSAAYFCASRLAGADTQYFGPGTRLTVL.

The chain carries TRBV30 and TRBJ2-5, with 8 bases that match TRBD2. V lost 2 bases, J lost 5 bases, and 4 bases stayed unmatched. Germline values: CDR1 GTSNPN, CDR2 SVGIG (reference sequence). The CDR3 loop spans 13 amino acids. CDR3 DNA sequence: TGTGCCTGGAGTAGAGTAGCGGGGGAGACCCAGTACTTC. It translates to CAWSRVAGETQYF.

This CDR3 is CASSLTGTNVNTEAFF. The DNA of the CDR3 is TGTGCCAGCAGCTTGACCGGGACAAATGTGAACACTGAAGCTTTCTTT. The chain employs TRBV5-8 and TRBJ1-1, with D tentatively TRBD1 (6 bases). Germline CDR1 and CDR2: SGHTS and YDEGEE. Deletions cut 1 base from V and 0 bases from J, with 13 bases between. This CDR3 has 16 residues.

The V gene is TRBV4-1, the J gene TRBJ2-2; no clear D. The germline V and J ends were trimmed by 2 bases and 7 bases, with 20 bases remaining between them. Germline assignment: CDR1 MGHRA and CDR2 YSYEKL. The CDR3 sequence is 17 residues long. CDR3 nucleotide sequence: TGCGCCAGCAGCCAAAAGAGATATATGCCCTCTGACGGGGAGCTGTTTTTT. As protein: CASSQKRYMPSDGELFF.

This chain uses TRBV7-3 with TRBJ2-5; D is perhaps TRBD2 (5 bases). V lost 0 bases, J lost 1 base, and 12 bases lay in between. The germline V gene has CDR1 SGHTA and CDR2 FQGTGA. The CDR3 loop spans 16 amino acids. For the CDR3, the DNA is TGTGCCAGCAGCTTAACGGGAGATGTCGTCCAAGAGACCCAGTACTTC. Translated: CASSLTGDVVQETQYF.